This TCR beta chain was profiled in a study of OX40 agonist ivuxolimab in advanced cancers. Study-wide results and limits: By week 6 at 0.1 to 3.0 mg/kg, blood CD4+ and CD8+ T cells had expanded clonally.

This clone was detected a few times. Antigen: not known. Trimming cost V 5 bases and J 4 bases, with 13 bases left between them. Per the germline V gene, CDR1 is SGDLS and CDR2 is YYNGEE. The CDR3 has 15 amino acids. With baseline, cycle 4 day 1, and cycle 7 day 1 as timepoints, blood was sampled. The repertoire was sequenced with immunoSEQ multiplex PCR; TCRdb's copy has only in-frame clones and lacks some. This table holds over 85,000 clones, 85% to 95% found once. This sample comprised CD4+ or CD8+ T cells sorted from blood, obtained in a trial of the OX40 agonist ivuxolimab. This chain connects TRBV9 to TRBJ2-6; D gene unclear. The sequence came from an adult with an advanced solid tumor such as melanoma, head and neck, liver or kidney cancer. The CDR3 loop is CASSYVGAGANVLTF. Here the CDR3 DNA reads TGTGCCAGCAGTTACGTGGGCGCCGGGGCCAACGTCCTGACTTTC.